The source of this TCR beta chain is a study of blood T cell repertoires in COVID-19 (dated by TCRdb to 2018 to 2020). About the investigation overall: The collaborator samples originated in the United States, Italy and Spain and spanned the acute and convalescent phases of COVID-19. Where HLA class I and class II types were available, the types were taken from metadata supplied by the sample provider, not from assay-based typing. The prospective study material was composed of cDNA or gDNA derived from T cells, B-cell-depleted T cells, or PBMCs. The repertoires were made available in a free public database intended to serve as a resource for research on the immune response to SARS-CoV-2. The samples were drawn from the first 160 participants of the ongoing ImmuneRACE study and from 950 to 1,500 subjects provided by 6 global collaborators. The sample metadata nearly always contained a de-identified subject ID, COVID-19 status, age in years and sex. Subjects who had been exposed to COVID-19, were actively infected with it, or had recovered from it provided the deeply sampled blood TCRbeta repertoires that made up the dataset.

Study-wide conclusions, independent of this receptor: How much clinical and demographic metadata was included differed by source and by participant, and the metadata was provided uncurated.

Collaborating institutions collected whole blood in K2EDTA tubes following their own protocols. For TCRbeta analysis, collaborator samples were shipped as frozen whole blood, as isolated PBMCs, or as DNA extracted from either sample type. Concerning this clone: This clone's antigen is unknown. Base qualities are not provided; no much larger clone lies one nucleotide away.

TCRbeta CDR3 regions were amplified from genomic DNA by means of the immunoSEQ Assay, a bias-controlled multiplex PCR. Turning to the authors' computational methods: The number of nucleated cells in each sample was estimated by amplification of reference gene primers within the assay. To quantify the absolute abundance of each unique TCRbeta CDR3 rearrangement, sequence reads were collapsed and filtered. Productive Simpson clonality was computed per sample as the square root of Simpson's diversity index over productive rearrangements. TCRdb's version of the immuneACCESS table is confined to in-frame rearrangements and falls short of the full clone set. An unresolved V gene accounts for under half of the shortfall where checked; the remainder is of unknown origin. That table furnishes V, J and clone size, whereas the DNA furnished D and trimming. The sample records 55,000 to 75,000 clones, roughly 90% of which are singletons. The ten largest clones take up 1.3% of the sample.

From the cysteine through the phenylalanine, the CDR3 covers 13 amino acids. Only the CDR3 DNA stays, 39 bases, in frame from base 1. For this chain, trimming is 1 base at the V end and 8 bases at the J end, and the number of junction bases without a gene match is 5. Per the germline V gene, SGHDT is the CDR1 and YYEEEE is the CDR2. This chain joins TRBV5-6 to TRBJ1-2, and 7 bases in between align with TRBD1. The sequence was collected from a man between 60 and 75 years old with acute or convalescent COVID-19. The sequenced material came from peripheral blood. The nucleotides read TGTGCCAGCAGCTTGAGACAGGGAGGCGGCTACACCTTC. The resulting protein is CASSLRQGGGYTF.